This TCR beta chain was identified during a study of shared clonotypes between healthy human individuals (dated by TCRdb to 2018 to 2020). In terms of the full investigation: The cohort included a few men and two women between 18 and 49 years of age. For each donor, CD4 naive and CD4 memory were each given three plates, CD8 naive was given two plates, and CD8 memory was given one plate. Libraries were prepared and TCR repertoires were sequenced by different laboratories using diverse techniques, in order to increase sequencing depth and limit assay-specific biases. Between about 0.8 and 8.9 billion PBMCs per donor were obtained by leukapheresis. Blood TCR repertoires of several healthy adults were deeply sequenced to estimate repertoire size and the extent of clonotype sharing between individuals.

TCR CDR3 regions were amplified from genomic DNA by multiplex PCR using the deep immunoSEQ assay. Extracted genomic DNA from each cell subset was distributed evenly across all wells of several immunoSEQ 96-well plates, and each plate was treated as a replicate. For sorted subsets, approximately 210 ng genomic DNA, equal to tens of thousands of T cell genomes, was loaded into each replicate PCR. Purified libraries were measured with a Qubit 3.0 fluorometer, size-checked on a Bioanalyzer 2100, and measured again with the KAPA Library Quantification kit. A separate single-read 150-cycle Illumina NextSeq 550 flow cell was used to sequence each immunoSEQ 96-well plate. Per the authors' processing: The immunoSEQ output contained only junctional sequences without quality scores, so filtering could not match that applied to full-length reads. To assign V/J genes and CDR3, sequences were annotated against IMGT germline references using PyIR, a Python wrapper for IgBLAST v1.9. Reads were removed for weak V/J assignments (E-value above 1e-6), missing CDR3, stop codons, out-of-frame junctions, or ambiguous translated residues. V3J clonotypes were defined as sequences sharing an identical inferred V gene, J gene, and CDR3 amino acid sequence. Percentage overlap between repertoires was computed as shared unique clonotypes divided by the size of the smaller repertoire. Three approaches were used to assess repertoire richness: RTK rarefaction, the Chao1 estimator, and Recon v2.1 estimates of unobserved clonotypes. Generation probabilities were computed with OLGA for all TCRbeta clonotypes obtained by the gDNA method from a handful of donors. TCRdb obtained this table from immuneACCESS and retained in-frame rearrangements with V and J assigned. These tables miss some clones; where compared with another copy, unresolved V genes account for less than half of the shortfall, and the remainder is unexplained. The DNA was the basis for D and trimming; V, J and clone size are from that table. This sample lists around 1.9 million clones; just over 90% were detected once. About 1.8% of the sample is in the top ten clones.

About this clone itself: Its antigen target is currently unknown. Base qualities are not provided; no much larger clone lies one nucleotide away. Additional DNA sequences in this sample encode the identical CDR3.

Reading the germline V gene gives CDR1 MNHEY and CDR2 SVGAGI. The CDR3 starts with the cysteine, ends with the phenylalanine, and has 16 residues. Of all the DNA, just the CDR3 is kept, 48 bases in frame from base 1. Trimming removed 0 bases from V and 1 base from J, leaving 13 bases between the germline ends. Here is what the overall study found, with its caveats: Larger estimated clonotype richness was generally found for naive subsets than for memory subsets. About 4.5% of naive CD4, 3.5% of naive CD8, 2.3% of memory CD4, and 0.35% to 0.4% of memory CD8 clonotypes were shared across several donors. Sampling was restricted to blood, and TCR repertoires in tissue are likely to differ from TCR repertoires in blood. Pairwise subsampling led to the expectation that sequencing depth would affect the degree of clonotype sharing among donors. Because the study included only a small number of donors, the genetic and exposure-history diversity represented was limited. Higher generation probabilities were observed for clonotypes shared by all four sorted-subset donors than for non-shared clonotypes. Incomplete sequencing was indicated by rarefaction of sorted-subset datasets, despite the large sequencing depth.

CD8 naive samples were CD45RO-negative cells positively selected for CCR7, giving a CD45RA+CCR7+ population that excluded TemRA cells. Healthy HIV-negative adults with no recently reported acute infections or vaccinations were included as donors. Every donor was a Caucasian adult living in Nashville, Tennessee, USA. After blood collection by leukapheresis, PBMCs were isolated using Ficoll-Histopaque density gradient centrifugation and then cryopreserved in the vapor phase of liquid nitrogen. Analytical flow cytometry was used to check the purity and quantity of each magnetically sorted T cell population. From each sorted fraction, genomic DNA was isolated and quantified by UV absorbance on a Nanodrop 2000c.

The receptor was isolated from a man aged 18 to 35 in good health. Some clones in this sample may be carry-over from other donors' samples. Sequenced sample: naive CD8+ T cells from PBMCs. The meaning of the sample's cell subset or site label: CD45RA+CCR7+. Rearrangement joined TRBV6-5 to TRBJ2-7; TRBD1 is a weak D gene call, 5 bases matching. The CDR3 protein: CASSYSSGARSYEQYF. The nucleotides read TGTGCCAGCAGTTACTCGAGTGGGGCGAGGTCCTACGAGCAGTACTTC.